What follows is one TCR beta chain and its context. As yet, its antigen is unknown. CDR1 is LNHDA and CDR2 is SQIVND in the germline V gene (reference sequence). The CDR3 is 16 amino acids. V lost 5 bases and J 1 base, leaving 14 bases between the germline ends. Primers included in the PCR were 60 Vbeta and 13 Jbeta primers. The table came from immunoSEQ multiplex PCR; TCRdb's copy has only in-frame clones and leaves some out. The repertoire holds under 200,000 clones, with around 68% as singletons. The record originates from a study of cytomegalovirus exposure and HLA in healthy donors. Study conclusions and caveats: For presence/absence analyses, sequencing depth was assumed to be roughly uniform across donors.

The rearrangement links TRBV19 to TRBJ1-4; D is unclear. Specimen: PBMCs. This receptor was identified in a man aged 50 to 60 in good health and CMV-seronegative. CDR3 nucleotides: TGTGCCAGTAGTCCTCGACCGCGGCAAACTAATGAAAAACTGTTTTTT. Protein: CASSPRPRQTNEKLFF.